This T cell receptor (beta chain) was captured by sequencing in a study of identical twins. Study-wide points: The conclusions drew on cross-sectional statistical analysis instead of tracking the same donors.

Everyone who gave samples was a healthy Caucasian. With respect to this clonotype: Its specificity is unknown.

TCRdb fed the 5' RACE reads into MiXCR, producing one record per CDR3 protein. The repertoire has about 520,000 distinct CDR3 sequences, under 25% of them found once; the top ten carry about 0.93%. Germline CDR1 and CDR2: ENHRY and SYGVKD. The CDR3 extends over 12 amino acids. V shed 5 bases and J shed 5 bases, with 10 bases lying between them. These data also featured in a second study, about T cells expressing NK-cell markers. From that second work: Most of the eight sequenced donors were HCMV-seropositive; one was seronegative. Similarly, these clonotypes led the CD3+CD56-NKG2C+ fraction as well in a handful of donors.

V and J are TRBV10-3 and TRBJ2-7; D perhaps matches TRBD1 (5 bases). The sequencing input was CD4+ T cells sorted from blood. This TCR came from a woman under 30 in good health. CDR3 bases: TGTGCCATCAGTCCTGACAGAGACGAGCAGTACTTC. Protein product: CAISPDRDEQYF.